This T cell receptor (beta chain) comes out of a study of cytomegalovirus exposure and HLA in healthy donors. Assay: immunoSEQ multiplex PCR; the TCRdb copy retains only in-frame clones and omits some. Of 100,000 to 120,000 clones detected, approximately 85% appear once; the ten largest clones hold 3%. Sequencing was carried out using PBMCs. The receptor's source is a woman aged 18 to 35 in good health and CMV-seronegative.

CDR3 sequence (DNA): TGTGCCAGCAGCTTGGCCGGTAGGAGCTCCTACGAGCAGTACTTC. It encodes CASSLAGRSSYEQYF. V gene TRBV5-5 combines with J gene TRBJ2-7; D unclear. The CDR3 runs to 15 residues. V lost 0 bases to trimming and J lost 0 bases, with 10 bases between them. Germline loops: CDR1 SGHKS, CDR2 YYEKEE (reference sequence).